A single sample is the source of the 4 T cell receptor beta chains below, sequenced in a study of neurological immune-mediated disorders. TCRdb processed the 5' RACE reads anew with MiXCR; each CDR3 protein has one entry. The table has about 80,000 distinct CDR3 sequences, about 4.3% seen once. As to time point: longitudinal time-point 3. The sequencing sample was made of PBMCs. The receptors stem from a woman aged 60 to 75 with multiple sclerosis.

Many counts were recorded for this clonotype. V gene TRBV3-1 combines with J gene TRBJ2-5; 7 bases fit TRBD1. The CDR3 sequence is 15 residues long. The trim removed 4 bases at V and 2 bases at J, leaving 7 bases unmatched. Germline lookup yields CDR1 LGHDT and CDR2 YNNKEL (reference sequence). CDR3: CASSRTRQGQETQYF. CDR3 DNA: TGTGCCAGCAGCCGCACCCGACAGGGACAAGAGACCCAGTACTTC.

This clonotype has a count of ten or more. V usage is TRBV28 and J usage is TRBJ2-1; 9 bases line up with TRBD2. Germline lookup yields CDR1 MDHEN and CDR2 SYDVKM. This CDR3 has 15 residues. V shed 2 bases and J 8 bases; nucleotides not matched to a gene: 7. CDR3 sequence: CASSLLAGGQHEQFF. DNA for the CDR3: TGTGCCAGCAGTTTACTGGCGGGGGGGCAACATGAGCAGTTCTTC.

There are many counts of this clonotype. This chain uses TRBV6-5 with TRBJ2-3, with 7 bases identical to TRBD1. The CDR3 length is 14 residues. The V gene's germline CDR1 is MNHEY and CDR2 SVGAGI. The V segment lost 6 bases and the J segment 4 bases; nucleotides outside the gene matches: 7. CDR3 region: CASSRRTGADTQYF. DNA of the CDR3: TGTGCCAGCAGCAGACGCACAGGGGCAGATACGCAGTATTTT.

Ten or more counts support this clonotype. The chain recombines TRBV10-3 with TRBJ1-6, with TRBD1 matching 9 bases. V was clipped by 3 bases and J by 5 bases; unmatched bases: 5. Germline CDR1 and CDR2: ENHRY and SYGVKD. This CDR3 has 16 amino acids. DNA for the CDR3: TGTGCCATCAGTGACGACGGGACAGGGAATAATTCACCCCTCCACTTT. Protein product: CAISDDGTGNNSPLHF.